This TCR beta chain is drawn from a study of blood T cell repertoires in COVID-19. Study-level information: Sites across the United States, Italy and Spain contributed samples from acute and convalescent COVID-19. From T cells, B-cell-depleted T cells, or PBMCs came the material, which was cDNA or gDNA.

Unmatched junction bases numbered 1, after V lost 4 bases and J lost 2 bases. The CDR3 runs 14 residues. Germline V gene sequence: CDR1 KGHDR, CDR2 SFDVKD. Data came from immunoSEQ multiplex PCR; TCRdb stores just in-frame clones and leaves some out. The sample contains over 150,000 clones, about 85% of which appear only once. Recruitment covered about two dozen US areas and drew participants whose ages spanned about 18 to 100 years. Assignment of participants to cohorts was predicated upon participant-reported clinical history. This sequence joins TRBV24-1 and TRBJ1-2; TRBD1 matches at 9 bases. The sample comprised PBMCs or T cells enriched from blood (not recorded which). This TCR was sampled from a man aged 35 to 55 who had recovered from COVID-19. The CDR3 reads CATSEGQGNYGYTF. CDR3 bases: TGTGCCACCAGTGAAGGACAGGGGAACTATGGCTACACCTTC.